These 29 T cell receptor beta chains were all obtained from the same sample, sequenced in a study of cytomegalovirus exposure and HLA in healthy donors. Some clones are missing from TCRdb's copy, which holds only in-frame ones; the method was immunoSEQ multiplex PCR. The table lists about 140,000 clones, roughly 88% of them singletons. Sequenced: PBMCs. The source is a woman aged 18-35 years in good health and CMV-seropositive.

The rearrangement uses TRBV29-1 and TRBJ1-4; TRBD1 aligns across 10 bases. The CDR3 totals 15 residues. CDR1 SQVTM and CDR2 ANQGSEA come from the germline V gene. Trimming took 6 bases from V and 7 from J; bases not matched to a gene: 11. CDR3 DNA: TGCAGCGTAGGCCGAGACAGGGGGCTAAGTGAAAAACTGTTTTTT. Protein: CSVGRDRGLSEKLFF.

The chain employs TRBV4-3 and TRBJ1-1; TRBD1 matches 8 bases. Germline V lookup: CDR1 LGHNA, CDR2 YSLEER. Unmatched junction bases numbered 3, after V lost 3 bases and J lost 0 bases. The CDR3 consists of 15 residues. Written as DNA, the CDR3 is TGCGCCAGCAGCCAGGAGACAGGGGTGAACACTGAAGCTTTCTTT. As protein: CASSQETGVNTEAFF.

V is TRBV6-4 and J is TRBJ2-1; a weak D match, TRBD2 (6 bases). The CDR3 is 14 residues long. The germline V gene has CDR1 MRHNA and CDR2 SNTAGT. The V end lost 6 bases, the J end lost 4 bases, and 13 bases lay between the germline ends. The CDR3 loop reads CASSRGAQYNEQFF. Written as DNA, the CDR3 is TGTGCCAGCAGCCGCGGGGCGCAATACAATGAGCAGTTCTTC.

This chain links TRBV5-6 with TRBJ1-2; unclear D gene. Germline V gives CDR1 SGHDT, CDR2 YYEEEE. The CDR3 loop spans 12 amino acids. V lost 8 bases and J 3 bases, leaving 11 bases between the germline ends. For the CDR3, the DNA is TGTGCCAGGACTGGATGGGACTATGGCTACACCTTC. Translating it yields CARTGWDYGYTF.

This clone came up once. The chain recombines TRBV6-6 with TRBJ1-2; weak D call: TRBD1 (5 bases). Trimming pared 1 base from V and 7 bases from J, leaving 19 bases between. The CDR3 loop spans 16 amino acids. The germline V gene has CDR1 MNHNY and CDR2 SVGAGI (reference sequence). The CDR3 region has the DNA TGTGCCAGCAGTTACTTGAGCGGGGCTGGGGGACCTGGCTACACCTTC. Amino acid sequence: CASSYLSGAGGPGYTF.

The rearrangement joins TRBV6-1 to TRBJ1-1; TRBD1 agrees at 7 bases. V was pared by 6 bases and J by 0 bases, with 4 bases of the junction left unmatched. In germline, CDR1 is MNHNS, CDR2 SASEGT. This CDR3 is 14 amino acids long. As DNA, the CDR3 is TGTGCCAGCAGCTACAGGGGCATGAACACTGAAGCTTTCTTT. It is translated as CASSYRGMNTEAFF.

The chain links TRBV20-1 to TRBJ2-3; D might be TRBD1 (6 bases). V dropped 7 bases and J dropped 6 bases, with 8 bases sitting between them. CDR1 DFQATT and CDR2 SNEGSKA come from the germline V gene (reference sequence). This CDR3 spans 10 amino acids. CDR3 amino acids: CSGGRDTQYF. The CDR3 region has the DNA TGCAGTGGGGGGCGGGATACGCAGTATTTT.

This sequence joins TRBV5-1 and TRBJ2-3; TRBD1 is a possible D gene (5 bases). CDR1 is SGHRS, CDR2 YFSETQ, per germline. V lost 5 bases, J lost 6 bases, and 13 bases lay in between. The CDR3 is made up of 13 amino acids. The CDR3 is CASSVDIRDTQYF. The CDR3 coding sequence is TGCGCCAGCAGTGTGGACATTAGGGATACGCAGTATTTT.

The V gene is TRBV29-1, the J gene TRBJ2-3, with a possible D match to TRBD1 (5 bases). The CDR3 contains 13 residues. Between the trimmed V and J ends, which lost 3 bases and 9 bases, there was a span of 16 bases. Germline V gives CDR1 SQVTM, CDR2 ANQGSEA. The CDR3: CSVEVGHGETQYF. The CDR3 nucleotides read TGCAGCGTTGAGGTGGGGCATGGTGAAACGCAGTATTTT.

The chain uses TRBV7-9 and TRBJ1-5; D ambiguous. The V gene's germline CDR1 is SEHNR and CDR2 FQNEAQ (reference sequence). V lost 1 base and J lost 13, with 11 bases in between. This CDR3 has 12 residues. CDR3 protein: CASSLGSIRQHF. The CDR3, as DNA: TGTGCCAGCAGCTTAGGGAGCATCCGTCAGCATTTT.

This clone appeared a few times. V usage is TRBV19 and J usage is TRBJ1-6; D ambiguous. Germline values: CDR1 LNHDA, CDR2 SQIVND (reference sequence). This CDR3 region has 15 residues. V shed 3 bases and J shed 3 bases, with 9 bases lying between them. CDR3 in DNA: TGTGCCAGTAGTATTGCCAGTTACTATAATTCACCCCTCCACTTT. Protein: CASSIASYYNSPLHF.

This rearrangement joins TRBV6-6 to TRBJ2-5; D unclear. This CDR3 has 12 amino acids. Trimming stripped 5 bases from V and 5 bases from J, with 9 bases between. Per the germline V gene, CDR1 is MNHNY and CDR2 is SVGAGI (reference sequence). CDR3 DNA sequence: TGTGCCAGCAGTCTTACATGGGAGACCCAGTACTTC. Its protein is CASSLTWETQYF.

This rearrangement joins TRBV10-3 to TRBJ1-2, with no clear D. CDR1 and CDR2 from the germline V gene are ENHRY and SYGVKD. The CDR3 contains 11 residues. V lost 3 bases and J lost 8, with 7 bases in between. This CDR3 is CAISDREGYTF. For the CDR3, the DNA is TGTGCCATCAGTGACCGGGAAGGCTACACCTTC.

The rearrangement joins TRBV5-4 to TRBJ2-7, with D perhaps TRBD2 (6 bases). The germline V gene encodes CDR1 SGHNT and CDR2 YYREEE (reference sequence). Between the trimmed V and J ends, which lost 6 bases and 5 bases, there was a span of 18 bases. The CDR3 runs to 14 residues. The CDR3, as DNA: TGTGCCAGCACCGGGGGTGCGGGCTTCCACGAGCAGTACTTC. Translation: CASTGGAGFHEQYF.

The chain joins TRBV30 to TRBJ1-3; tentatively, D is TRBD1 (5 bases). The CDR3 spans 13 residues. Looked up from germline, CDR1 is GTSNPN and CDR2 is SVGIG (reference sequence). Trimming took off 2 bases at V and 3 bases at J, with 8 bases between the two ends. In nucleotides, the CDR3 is TGTGCCTGGAGTTTACAGGTTGGAAACACCATATATTTT. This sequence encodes CAWSLQVGNTIYF.

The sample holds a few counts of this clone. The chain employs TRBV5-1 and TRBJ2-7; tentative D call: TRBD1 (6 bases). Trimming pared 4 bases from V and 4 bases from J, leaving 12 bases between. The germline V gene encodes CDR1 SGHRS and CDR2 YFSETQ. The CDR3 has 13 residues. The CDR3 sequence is CASSHGTLYEQYF. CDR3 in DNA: TGCGCCAGCAGCCACGGGACACTTTACGAGCAGTACTTC.

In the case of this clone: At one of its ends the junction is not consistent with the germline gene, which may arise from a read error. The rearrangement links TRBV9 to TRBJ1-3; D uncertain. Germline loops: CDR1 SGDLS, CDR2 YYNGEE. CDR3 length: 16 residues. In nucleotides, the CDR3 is TGTGCCAGCACCGTAACACCAACCACCTCTGGAAACACCATATATTTT. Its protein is CASTVTPTTSGNTIYF.

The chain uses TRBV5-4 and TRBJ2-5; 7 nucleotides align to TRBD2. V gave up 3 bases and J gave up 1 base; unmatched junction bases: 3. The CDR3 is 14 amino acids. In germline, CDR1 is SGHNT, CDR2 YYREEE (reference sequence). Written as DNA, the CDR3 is TGTGCCAGCAGCTCAAGCGGGGTCCAAGAGACCCAGTACTTC. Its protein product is CASSSSGVQETQYF.

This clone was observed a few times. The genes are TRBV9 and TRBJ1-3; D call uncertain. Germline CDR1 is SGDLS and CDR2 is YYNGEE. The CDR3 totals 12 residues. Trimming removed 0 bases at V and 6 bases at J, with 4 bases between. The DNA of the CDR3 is TGTGCCAGCAGCGTAGATCAAAACACCATATATTTT. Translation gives CASSVDQNTIYF. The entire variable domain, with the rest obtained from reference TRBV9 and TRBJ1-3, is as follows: DSGVTQTPKHLITATGQRVTLRCSPRSGDLSVYWYQQSLDQGLQFLIQYYNGEERAKGNILERFSAQQFPDLHSELNLSSLELGDSALYFCASSVDQNTIYFGEGSWLTVV.

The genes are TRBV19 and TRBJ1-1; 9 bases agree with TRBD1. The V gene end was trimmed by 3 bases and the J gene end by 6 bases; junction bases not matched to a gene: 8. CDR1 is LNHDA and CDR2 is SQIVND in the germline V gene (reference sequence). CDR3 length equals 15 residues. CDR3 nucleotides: TGTGCCAGTAGTATGGGGGACAGGGCATTCCCTGAAGCTTTCTTT. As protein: CASSMGDRAFPEAFF.

CDR3 nucleotides: TGTGCCATCAGTGAGACCAACAGGGGCGAGCAGTACTTC. Residues: CAISETNRGEQYF. The chain combines TRBV10-3 with TRBJ2-7; 7 bases match TRBD1. The germline gives CDR1 ENHRY, CDR2 SYGVKD. V trimming: 2 bases; J trimming: 6 bases; junction bases outside the gene matches: 4. This CDR3 comprises 13 residues.

This CDR3 is CASRPGKGTEAFF. The CDR3 region has the DNA TGCGCCAGCAGACCAGGGAAGGGCACTGAAGCTTTCTTT. V and J are TRBV5-1 and TRBJ1-1, with D tentatively TRBD1 (5 bases). Looked up from germline, CDR1 is SGHRS and CDR2 is YFSETQ. V lost 5 bases and J lost 4, with 12 bases in between. The CDR3 is 13 residues long.

CDR3 nucleotides: TGTGCCAGCAGCACCACCGGGACTAGGTCGGATGAGCAGTTCTTC. Translating gives CASSTTGTRSDEQFF. The V call is TRBV7-3, the J call TRBJ2-1, with TRBD2 matching 8 bases. V lost 5 bases, J lost 8 bases, and 11 bases stayed unmatched. The CDR3 is made up of 15 amino acids. Germline V gene lookup returns CDR1 SGHTA and CDR2 FQGTGA.

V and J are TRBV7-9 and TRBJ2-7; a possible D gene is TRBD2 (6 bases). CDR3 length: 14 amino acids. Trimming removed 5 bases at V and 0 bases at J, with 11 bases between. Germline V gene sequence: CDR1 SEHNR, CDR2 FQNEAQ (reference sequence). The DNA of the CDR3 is TGTGCCAGCAGCGTAAGTAGCGGCTCCTACGAGCAGTACTTC. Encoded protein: CASSVSSGSYEQYF.

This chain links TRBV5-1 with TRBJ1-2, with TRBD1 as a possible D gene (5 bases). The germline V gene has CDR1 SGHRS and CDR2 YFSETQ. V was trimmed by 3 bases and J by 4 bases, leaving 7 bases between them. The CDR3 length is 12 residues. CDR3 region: CASSWDFYGYTF. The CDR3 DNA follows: TGCGCCAGCAGCTGGGACTTCTATGGCTACACCTTC.

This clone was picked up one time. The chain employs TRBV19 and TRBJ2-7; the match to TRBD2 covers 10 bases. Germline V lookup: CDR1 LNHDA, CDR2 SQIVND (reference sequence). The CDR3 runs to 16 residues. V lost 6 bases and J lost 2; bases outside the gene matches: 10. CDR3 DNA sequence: TGTGCCAGTAGCGCCTCGACTAGCGGGTGGACCTACGAGCAGTACTTC. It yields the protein CASSASTSGWTYEQYF.

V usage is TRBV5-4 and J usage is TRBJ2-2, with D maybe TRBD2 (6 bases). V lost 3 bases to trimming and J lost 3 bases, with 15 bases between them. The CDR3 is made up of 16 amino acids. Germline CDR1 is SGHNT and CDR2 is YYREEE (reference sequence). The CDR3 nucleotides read TGTGCCAGCAGCTCCCCCGGGACTCAACACACCGGGGAGCTGTTTTTT. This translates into CASSSPGTQHTGELFF. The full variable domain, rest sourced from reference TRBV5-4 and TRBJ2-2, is ETGVTQSPTHLIKTRGQQVTLRCSSQSGHNTVSWYQQALGQGPQFIFQYYREEENGRGNFPPRFSGLQFPNYSSELNVNALELDDSALYLCASSSPGTQHTGELFFGEGSRLTVL.

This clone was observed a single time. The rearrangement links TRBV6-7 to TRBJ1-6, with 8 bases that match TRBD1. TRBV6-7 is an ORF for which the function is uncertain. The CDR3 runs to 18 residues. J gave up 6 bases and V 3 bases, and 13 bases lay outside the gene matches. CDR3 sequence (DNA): TGTGCCAGCAGTTATAAGGTCCCAGGGGGCGCCTCTAATTCACCCCTCCACTTT. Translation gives CASSYKVPGGASNSPLHF.

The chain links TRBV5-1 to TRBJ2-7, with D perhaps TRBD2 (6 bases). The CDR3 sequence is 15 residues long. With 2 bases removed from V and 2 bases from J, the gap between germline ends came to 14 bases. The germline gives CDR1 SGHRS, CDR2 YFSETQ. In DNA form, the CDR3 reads TGCGCCAGCAGCTTTGGGGGGACGGGGACCTACGAGCAGTACTTC. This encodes CASSFGGTGTYEQYF. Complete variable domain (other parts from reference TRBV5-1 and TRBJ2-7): KAGVTQTPRYLIKTRGQQVTLSCSPISGHRSVSWYQQTPGQGLQFLFEYFSETQRNKGNFPGRFSGRQFSNSRSEMNVSTLELGDSALYLCASSFGGTGTYEQYFGPGTRLTVT.